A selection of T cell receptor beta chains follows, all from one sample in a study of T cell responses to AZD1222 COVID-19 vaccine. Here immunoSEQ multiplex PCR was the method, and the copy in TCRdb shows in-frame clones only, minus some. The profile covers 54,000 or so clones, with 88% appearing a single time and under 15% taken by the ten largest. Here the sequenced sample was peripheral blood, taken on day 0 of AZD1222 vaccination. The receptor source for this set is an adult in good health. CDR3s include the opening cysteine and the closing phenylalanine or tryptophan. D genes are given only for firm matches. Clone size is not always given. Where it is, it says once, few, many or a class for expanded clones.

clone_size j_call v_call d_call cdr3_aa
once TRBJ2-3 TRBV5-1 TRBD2 CASSLERLAGARTDTQYF
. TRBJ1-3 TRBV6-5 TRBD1 CASSSPDRAGNTIYF
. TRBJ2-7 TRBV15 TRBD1 CATSTTPGQHYEQYF
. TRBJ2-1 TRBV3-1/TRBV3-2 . CASSQDRYEQFF
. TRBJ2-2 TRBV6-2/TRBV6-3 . CASSSFPLNTGELFF
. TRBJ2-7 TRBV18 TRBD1 CASSPSGTGQYEQYF
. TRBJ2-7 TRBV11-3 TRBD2 CASSAGTSYEQYF
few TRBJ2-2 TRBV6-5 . CASSYRWNTGELFF
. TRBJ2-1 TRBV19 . CASSMFGRSNEQFF
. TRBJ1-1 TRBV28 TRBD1 CASSFSYSDRGNTEAFF
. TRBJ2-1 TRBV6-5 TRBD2 CASRPGGNYNEQFF
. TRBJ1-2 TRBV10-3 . CAISGPGDYYGYTF
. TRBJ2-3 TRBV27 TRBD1 CASSLSLQGADTQYF
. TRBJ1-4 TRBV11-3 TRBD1 CASSRQGDIEKLFF
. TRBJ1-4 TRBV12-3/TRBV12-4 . CASSFGEKLFF
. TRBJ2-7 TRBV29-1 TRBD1 CSVSQGDSYEQYF
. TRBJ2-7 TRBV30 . CAWNKGVEQYF
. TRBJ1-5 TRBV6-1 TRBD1 CASRERPGTGVGDSNQPQHF
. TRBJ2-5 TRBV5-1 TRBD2 CASSPGSGRAETQYF
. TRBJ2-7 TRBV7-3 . CASSLNGGDEQYF
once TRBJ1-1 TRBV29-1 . CSGGSVRTTEAFF
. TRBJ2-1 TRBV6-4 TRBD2 CASSVHSGRSYNEQFF
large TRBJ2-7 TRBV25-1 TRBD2 CASSASGTREQYF
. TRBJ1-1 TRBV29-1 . CSVEGLERGVGKAFF
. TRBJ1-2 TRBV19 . CASSKGRIDNYGYTF
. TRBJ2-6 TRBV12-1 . CASSPTIGGSGANVLTF
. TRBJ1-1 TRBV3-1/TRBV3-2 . CASSQGMVTEAFF
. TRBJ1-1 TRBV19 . CASLDRNTEAFF
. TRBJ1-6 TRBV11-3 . CASRRTANSPLHF
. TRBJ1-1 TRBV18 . CASSPKQLNTEAFF
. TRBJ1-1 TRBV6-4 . CASSETGGESTEAFF
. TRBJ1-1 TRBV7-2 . CASSLTGRPNTEAFF
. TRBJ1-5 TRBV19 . CASSAGRSNQPQHF
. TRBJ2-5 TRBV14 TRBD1 CASSPFGGRGLVFATQYF
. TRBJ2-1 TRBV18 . CASSPPEGAYNEQFF
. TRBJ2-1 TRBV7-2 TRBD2 CASSDGGLAVYNEQFF